Below, 27 T cell receptor beta chains from the same sample are listed, as sequenced in a study of early T cells in non-severe SARS-CoV-2 infection. Each CDR3 protein is one row after TCRdb ran MiXCR on the 5' RACE reads. The sample contains about 58,000 distinct CDR3 sequences, roughly 13% of which appear only once. Specimen: whole blood. The receptors derive from an adult who was a healthcare worker with PCR-confirmed SARS-CoV-2 infection or an uninfected control (not recorded which).

This clonotype was observed many times. J is TRBJ2-7 and V is TRBV4-1; TRBD2 aligns across 7 bases. This CDR3 has 15 amino acids. Germline trimming cut 0 bases from V and 4 bases from J; bases unmatched to any gene: 6. CDR1 is MGHRA and CDR2 is YSYEKL in the germline V gene. This CDR3 is CASSQDTSGNYEQYF. Written as DNA, the CDR3 is TGCGCCAGCAGCCAAGATACCAGCGGGAATTACGAGCAGTACTTC.

The table lists this clonotype with many counts. The chain recombines TRBV7-6 with TRBJ1-1, with 8 positions matching TRBD1. The CDR3 has 13 residues. Germline CDR1 reads SGHVS; CDR2 reads FNYEAQ. The V gene end was trimmed by 5 bases and the J gene end by 4 bases; junction bases not matched to a gene: 3. The CDR3 reads CASSRTGGTEAFF. CDR3 nucleotides: TGTGCCAGCAGCCGAACAGGGGGCACTGAAGCTTTCTTT.

The sample holds one count of this clonotype. V is TRBV12-3 or TRBV12-4 and J is TRBJ2-3, with D possibly being TRBD2 (6 bases). The CDR3 sequence is 18 residues long. V was clipped by 3 bases and J by 0 bases, with 19 bases between them. The CDR3: CASSFPRGMESSTDTQYF. In nucleotides, the CDR3 is TGTGCCAGCAGTTTCCCGCGGGGAATGGAATCTAGCACAGATACGCAGTATTTT.

This clonotype was detected many times. J is TRBJ2-6 and V is TRBV20-1; TRBD1 is a possible D gene (6 bases). The CDR3 length is 16 residues. The V and J ends lost 6 bases and 2 bases respectively, with 17 bases between them. Per germline, CDR1 DFQATT and CDR2 SNEGSKA (reference sequence). The CDR3 DNA is TGCAGTGCCGGACAGCATGGTGGCCCTGGGGCCAACGTCCTGACTTTC. As protein: CSAGQHGGPGANVLTF.

The chain uses TRBV4-1 and TRBJ2-5, with 9 nucleotides matching TRBD2. CDR3 size: 15 residues. The germline CDR1 and CDR2 sequences are MGHRA and YSYEKL. The V gene end was trimmed by 0 bases and the J gene end by 5 bases; junction bases not matched to a gene: 4. CDR3 DNA: TGCGCCAGCAGCCAAGATGAGCGGGGGGACGAGACCCAGTACTTC. Its protein product is CASSQDERGDETQYF.

This clonotype was detected a few times. CDR3 in amino acids: CASSLGTGPRHEQFF. The CDR3 DNA sequence: TGTGCCAGCAGCTTAGGGACAGGGCCTAGGCATGAGCAGTTCTTC. V gene TRBV7-9 combines with J gene TRBJ2-1; the match to TRBD1 covers 8 bases. The CDR3 runs 15 residues. V shed 1 base and J 8 bases; nucleotides not matched to a gene: 7. CDR1 and CDR2 (germline): SEHNR, FQNEAQ (reference sequence). Variable domain in full (rest from reference TRBV7-9 and TRBJ2-1): DTGVSQNPRHKITKRGQNVTFRCDPISEHNRLYWYRQTLGQGPEFLTYFQNEAQLEKSRLLSDRFSAERPKGSFSTLEIQRTEQGDSAMYLCASSLGTGPRHEQFFGPGTRLTVL.

This clonotype was recorded at least ten times. V gene TRBV28 combines with J gene TRBJ2-4, with TRBD2 matching over 12 bases. The CDR3 sequence is 17 residues long. Germline CDR1 and CDR2: MDHEN and SYDVKM. Unmatched junction bases numbered 4, after V lost 3 bases and J lost 1 base. The CDR3, as DNA: TGTGCCAGCAGTTTGACTAGCGGGGGAATCGCCAAAAACATTCAGTACTTC. Its translation: CASSLTSGGIAKNIQYF.

This clonotype was counted at least ten times. Here the CDR3 reads CASSGREQGSPYEQYF. The CDR3, as DNA: TGTGCCAGCAGTGGAAGGGAACAGGGGTCGCCCTACGAGCAGTACTTC. The chain is built from TRBV7-9 and TRBJ2-7, with 7 bases matching TRBD1. V shed 6 bases and J 2 bases; nucleotides not matched to a gene: 13. CDR3 length: 16 residues. Germline values: CDR1 SEHNR, CDR2 FQNEAQ (reference sequence).

This clonotype was observed many times. J is TRBJ2-7 and V is TRBV4-1; tentatively, D is TRBD1 (5 bases). The CDR3 covers 14 residues. The germline gives CDR1 MGHRA, CDR2 YSYEKL. V lost 1 base and J 4 bases, leaving 11 bases between the germline ends. For the CDR3, the DNA is TGCGCCAGCAGCCAAGCCCAGGGAAGATACGAGCAGTACTTC. Amino acid sequence: CASSQAQGRYEQYF.

In this sample, this clonotype turned up many times. The chain links TRBV3-1 to TRBJ2-1; 11 bases agree with TRBD2. V dropped 1 base and J dropped 4; count of bases not matched to a gene: 9. The CDR3 has 18 amino acids. Germline V CDR1 and CDR2: LGHDT, YNNKEL (reference sequence). The CDR3 protein is CASSQVSSSGGRYNEQFF. In nucleotides, the CDR3 is TGTGCCAGCAGCCAAGTTTCCTCTAGCGGGGGGCGATACAATGAGCAGTTCTTC.

This clonotype was seen ten or more times. V is TRBV2 and J is TRBJ1-2; a possible D gene is TRBD1 (5 bases). From germline, CDR1 is SNHLY and CDR2 FYNNEI. The CDR3 is 12 amino acids. V lost 6 bases to trimming and J lost 5 bases, with 10 bases between them. The CDR3 region has the DNA TGTGCCAGCAGCCAGCAGGGATATGGCTACACCTTC. This gives the protein CASSQQGYGYTF.

This clonotype was observed many times. The chain is built from TRBV12-3 or TRBV12-4 and TRBJ2-7; the D gene is possibly TRBD1 (6 bases). V was clipped by 5 bases and J by 4 bases, with 12 bases between them. This CDR3 spans 13 amino acids. CDR3 nucleotide sequence: TGTGCCAGCAGTCCAGCGCAGGGGTACGAGCAGTACTTC. Translation: CASSPAQGYEQYF.

J is TRBJ2-3 and V is TRBV20-1; perhaps D is TRBD1 or TRBD2 (5 bases each). The germline V and J ends were trimmed by 4 bases and 2 bases, with 10 bases remaining between them. CDR1 and CDR2 (germline): DFQATT, SNEGSKA (reference sequence). The CDR3 extends over 13 amino acids. CDR3 loop: CSANSGTTDTQYF. CDR3 nucleotides: TGCAGTGCTAATTCAGGGACCACAGATACGCAGTATTTT.

This clonotype showed up many times. The chain is built from TRBV9 and TRBJ2-5, with TRBD2 identical over 14 bases. The CDR3 consists of 16 residues. V shed 3 bases and J 5 bases; nucleotides not matched to a gene: 6. The germline CDR1 and CDR2 sequences are SGDLS and YYNGEE. In DNA form, the CDR3 reads TGTGCCAGCAGCGCCGGACTAGCGGGAGGTGGGGAGACCCAGTACTTC. Its translation is CASSAGLAGGGETQYF.

This clonotype came up many times. The chain is built from TRBV6-6 and TRBJ2-1; TRBD2 agrees at 13 bases. This CDR3 has 17 amino acids. V was clipped by 7 bases and J by 3 bases; unmatched bases: 9. Germline CDR1 is MNHNY and CDR2 is SVGAGI (reference sequence). The CDR3 loop is CASIFDGLAGVYNEQFF. CDR3 nucleotides: TGTGCCAGCATATTTGATGGACTAGCGGGAGTCTACAATGAGCAGTTCTTC.

This clonotype was recorded many times. The rearrangement joins TRBV10-3 to TRBJ1-1; D is ambiguous. CDR3 length equals 13 residues. V shed 5 bases and J shed 6 bases, with 13 bases lying between them. The germline V gene encodes CDR1 ENHRY and CDR2 SYGVKD. CDR3 nucleotides: TGTGCCATCAGTCGAGGGCTTCGGGCTGAAGCTTTCTTT. Protein: CAISRGLRAEAFF.

Many counts were recorded for this clonotype. J is TRBJ2-7 and V is TRBV4-1; D uncertain. The CDR3 length is 15 residues. Germline-derived CDR1 and CDR2 are MGHRA and YSYEKL. V dropped 1 base and J dropped 2 bases, with 12 bases sitting between them. The CDR3 DNA is TGCGCCAGCAGCCAAGGGTCTACTATAGCCTACGAGCAGTACTTC. Translating gives CASSQGSTIAYEQYF.

The sample holds a few counts of this clonotype. The rearrangement links TRBV19 to TRBJ1-4; the D gene is possibly TRBD1 (6 bases). The CDR3 totals 14 residues. Germline lookup yields CDR1 LNHDA and CDR2 SQIVND (reference sequence). V lost 7 bases to trimming and J lost 7 bases, with 16 bases between them. CDR3 bases: TGTGCCAGTACCAACAGGGTAGGATCTGAAAAACTGTTTTTT. This gives the protein CASTNRVGSEKLFF.

This clonotype has ten or more counts. The chain employs TRBV24-1 and TRBJ2-3; D gene uncertain. CDR1 and CDR2 from the germline V gene are KGHDR and SFDVKD. Between the trimmed V and J ends, which lost 2 bases and 10 bases, there was a span of 12 bases. This CDR3 has 13 amino acids. The CDR3 sequence is CATSDWTSGSQYF. The CDR3 region has the DNA TGTGCCACCAGTGATTGGACGTCTGGGTCGCAGTATTTT.

The chain links TRBV12-3 or TRBV12-4 to TRBJ2-7; no definite D call. The CDR3 is made up of 12 amino acids. Trimming removed 0 bases at V and 5 bases at J, with 5 bases between. The CDR3 sequence: CASSLAYNEQYF. The DNA of the CDR3 is TGTGCCAGCAGTTTAGCGTACAACGAGCAGTACTTC.

This clonotype showed up many times. J is TRBJ2-3 and V is TRBV30; D call uncertain. The V gene lost 0 bases and the J gene lost 1 base, with 8 bases spanning the gap. Germline V gene data show CDR1 as GTSNPN and CDR2 as SVGIG (reference sequence). The CDR3 has 14 amino acids. The CDR3 here is CAWSVLPRTDTQYF. CDR3 nucleotides: TGTGCCTGGAGTGTATTACCCCGCACAGATACGCAGTATTTT.

The chain uses TRBV29-1 and TRBJ1-4; no clear D gene. Germline CDR1 SQVTM, CDR2 ANQGSEA. The CDR3 is 14 amino acids. Between the trimmed V and J ends, which lost 2 bases and 3 bases, there was a span of 10 bases. The CDR3 bases are TGCAGCGTTGAAAGTAGGGCTTCTAATGAAAAACTGTTTTTT. It codes for CSVESRASNEKLFF.

There are many counts of this clonotype. This chain links TRBV7-2 with TRBJ2-1; 11 bases line up with TRBD2. This CDR3 is built from 16 residues. V lost 3 bases and J lost 5; bases outside the gene matches: 6. Germline V gives CDR1 SGHTA, CDR2 FQGNSA. CDR3 residues: CASSFLAGGLDNEQFF. The CDR3 region has the DNA TGTGCCAGCAGCTTCTTAGCGGGGGGGCTAGACAATGAGCAGTTCTTC.

In its sample, this clonotype was seen many times. This chain joins TRBV9 and TRBJ1-2; D is possibly TRBD1 (6 bases). Between the trimmed V and J ends, which lost 5 bases and 4 bases, there was a span of 9 bases. Germline CDR1 SGDLS, CDR2 YYNGEE. This CDR3 has 12 amino acids. This chain's CDR3 is CASSEDSYGYTF. The CDR3 DNA is TGTGCCAGCAGTGAGGACAGCTATGGCTACACCTTC.

Ten or more counts support this clonotype. This rearrangement joins TRBV5-8 to TRBJ2-1; TRBD1 matches at 10 bases. V dropped 2 bases and J dropped 9; count of bases not matched to a gene: 5. CDR3 size: 14 residues. The V gene's germline CDR1 is SGHTS and CDR2 YDEGEE. Written as DNA, the CDR3 is TGTGCCAGCAGCTTCGGGACAGGGGTACTTGAGCAGTTCTTC. Amino acids: CASSFGTGVLEQFF. Full variable domain (missing parts from reference TRBV5-8 and TRBJ2-1): EAGVTQSPTHLIKTRGQQATLRCSPISGHTSVYWYQQALGLGLQFLLWYDEGEERNRGNFPPRFSGRQFPNYSSELNVNALELEDSALYLCASSFGTGVLEQFFGPGTRLTVL.

The chain uses TRBV29-1 and TRBJ2-2; the match to TRBD1 covers 8 bases. The CDR3 spans 13 residues. Germline V CDR1 and CDR2: SQVTM, ANQGSEA. The J segment lost 4 bases and the V segment lost 5 bases, leaving 3 bases of the junction unmatched. CDR3 in amino acids: CSVRQGITGELFF. The DNA for the CDR3 is TGCAGCGTTAGACAGGGGATCACCGGGGAGCTGTTTTTT.

This clonotype was counted ten times or more. V gene TRBV11-2 combines with J gene TRBJ1-4; the D is unclear. Germline V gene lookup returns CDR1 SGHAT and CDR2 FQNNGV. The CDR3 runs to 14 residues. Trimming removed 6 bases at V and 8 bases at J, with 16 bases between. This CDR3 is CASSHQPEGEKLFF. CDR3 DNA: TGTGCCAGCAGTCATCAGCCCGAAGGGGAAAAACTGTTTTTT.